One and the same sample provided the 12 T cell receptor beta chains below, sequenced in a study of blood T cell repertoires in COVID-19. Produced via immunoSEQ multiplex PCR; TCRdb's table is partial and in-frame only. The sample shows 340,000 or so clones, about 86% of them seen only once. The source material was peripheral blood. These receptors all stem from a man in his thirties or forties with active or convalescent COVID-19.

CDR3 DNA: TGTGCCAGCAGTCCCGGACAGGGACGCTATGGCTACACCTTC. It encodes CASSPGQGRYGYTF. The chain joins TRBV27 to TRBJ1-2; 8 bases map to TRBD1. The junction had 6 bases not matched to a gene; V was cut back by 5 bases and J by 4 bases. Germline V lookup: CDR1 MNHEY, CDR2 SMNVEV (reference sequence). The CDR3 is made up of 14 amino acids.

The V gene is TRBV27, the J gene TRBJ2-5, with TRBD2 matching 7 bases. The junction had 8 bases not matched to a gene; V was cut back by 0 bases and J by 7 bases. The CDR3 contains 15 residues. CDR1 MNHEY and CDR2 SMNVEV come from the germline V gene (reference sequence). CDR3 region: CASSLSASRGVTQYF. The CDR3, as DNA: TGTGCCAGCAGTTTATCGGCTAGCCGGGGGGTGACCCAGTACTTC.

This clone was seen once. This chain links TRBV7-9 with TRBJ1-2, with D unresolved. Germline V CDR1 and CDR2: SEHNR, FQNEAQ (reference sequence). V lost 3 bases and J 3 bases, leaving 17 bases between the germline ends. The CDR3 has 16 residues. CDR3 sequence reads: CASSFISGSQYYGYTF. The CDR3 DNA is TGTGCCAGCAGCTTTATCTCCGGGTCCCAATACTATGGCTACACCTTC.

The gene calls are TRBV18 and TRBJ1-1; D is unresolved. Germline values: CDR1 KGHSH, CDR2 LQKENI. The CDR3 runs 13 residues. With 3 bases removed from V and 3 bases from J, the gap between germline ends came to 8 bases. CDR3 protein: CASSPRVDTEAFF. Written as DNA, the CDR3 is TGTGCCAGCTCACCCCGAGTAGACACTGAAGCTTTCTTT. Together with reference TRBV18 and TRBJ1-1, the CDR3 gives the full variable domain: NAGVMQNPRHLVRRRGQEARLRCSPMKGHSHVYWYRQLPEEGLKFMVYLQKENIIDESGMPKERFSAEFPKEGPSILRIQQVVRGDSAAYFCASSPRVDTEAFFGQGTRLTVV.

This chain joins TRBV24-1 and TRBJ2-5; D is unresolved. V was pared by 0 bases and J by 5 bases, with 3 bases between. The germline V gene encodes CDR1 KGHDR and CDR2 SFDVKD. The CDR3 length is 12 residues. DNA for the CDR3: TGTGCCACCAGTGATTTGGAGGAGACCCAGTACTTC. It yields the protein CATSDLEETQYF.

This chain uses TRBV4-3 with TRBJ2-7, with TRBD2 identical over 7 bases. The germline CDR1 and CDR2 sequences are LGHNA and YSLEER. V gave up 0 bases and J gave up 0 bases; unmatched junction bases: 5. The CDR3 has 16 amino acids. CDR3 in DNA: TGCGCCAGCAGCCAAGATTACCTAGCGGTCTCCTACGAGCAGTACTTC. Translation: CASSQDYLAVSYEQYF.

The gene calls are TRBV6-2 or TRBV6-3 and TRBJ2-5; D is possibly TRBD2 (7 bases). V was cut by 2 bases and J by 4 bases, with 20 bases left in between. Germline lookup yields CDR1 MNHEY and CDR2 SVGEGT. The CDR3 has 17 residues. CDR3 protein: CASSYDWRGQAGETQYF. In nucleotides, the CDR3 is TGTGCCAGCAGTTACGATTGGCGGGGGCAGGCGGGAGAGACCCAGTACTTC.

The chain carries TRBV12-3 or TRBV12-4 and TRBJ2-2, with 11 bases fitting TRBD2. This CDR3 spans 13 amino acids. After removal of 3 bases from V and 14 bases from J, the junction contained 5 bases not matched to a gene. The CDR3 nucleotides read TGTGCCAGCAGTTTGCTAGCGGGGGGTCGACTGTTTTTT. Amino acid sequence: CASSLLAGGRLFF.

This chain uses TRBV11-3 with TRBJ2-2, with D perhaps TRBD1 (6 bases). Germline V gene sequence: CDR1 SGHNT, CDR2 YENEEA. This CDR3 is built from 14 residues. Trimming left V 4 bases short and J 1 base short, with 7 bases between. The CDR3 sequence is CASSSDRNTGELFF. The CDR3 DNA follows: TGTGCCAGCAGCTCGGACAGGAACACCGGGGAGCTGTTTTTT.

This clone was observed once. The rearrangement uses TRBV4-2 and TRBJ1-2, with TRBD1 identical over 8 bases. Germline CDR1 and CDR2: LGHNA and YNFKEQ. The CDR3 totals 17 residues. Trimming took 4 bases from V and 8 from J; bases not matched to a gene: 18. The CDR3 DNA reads TGTGCCAGCAGCCCCCAATTCGGGGGACAGGACCGAGGAGGCTACACCTTC. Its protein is CASSPQFGGQDRGGYTF.

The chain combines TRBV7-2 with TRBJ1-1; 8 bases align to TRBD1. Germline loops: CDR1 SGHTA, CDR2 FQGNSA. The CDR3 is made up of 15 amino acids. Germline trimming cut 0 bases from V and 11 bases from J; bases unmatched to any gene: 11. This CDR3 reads CASSLAAGTGTRAFF. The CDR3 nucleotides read TGTGCCAGCAGCTTAGCCGCCGGGACAGGAACCAGGGCTTTCTTT.

CDR3 sequence: CASSHLVGTGFTRSPLHF. The CDR3 DNA is TGTGCCAGCAGCCACCTGGTCGGGACAGGGTTCACCCGGTCACCCCTCCACTTT. The V and J genes are TRBV4-2 and TRBJ1-6; 9 bases align to TRBD1. The CDR3 length is 18 residues. Germline CDR1 is LGHNA and CDR2 is YNFKEQ. With 3 bases clipped from V and 10 bases from J, the junction kept 16 bases outside the gene matches.